This entry lists 25 T cell receptor beta chains sequenced from one sample in a study of shared clonotypes between healthy human individuals. Sequencing used immunoSEQ multiplex PCR; TCRdb keeps in-frame clones, though not all of them. The repertoire includes some 600,000 clones, 95% to 96% of them detected once, and about 0.12% sits in the top ten. Naive CD8 isolation took CD45RO-negative cells positively selected for CCR7 and excluded terminally differentiated effector memory CD45RA+ cells. Material for sequencing was naive CD8+ T cells sorted from blood. These receptors came from a woman in her twenties or thirties in good health.

The chain is built from TRBV9 and TRBJ2-1, with 7 bases identical to TRBD1. Trimming removed 5 bases from V and 5 bases from J; junction bases left unmatched: 7. The CDR3 covers 14 residues. Germline loops: CDR1 SGDLS, CDR2 YYNGEE. CDR3 nucleotide sequence: TGTGCCAGCAGTCCCGGGACAGCTAACAATGAGCAGTTCTTC. Protein: CASSPGTANNEQFF.

The chain carries TRBV29-1 and TRBJ1-2; D is unclear. CDR1 SQVTM and CDR2 ANQGSEA come from the germline V gene. The V end lost 3 bases, the J end lost 8 bases, and 19 bases lay between the germline ends. The CDR3 is made up of 14 amino acids. As DNA, the CDR3 is TGCAGCGTTGACAGGCTCGAGGGTCTACAAGGCTACACCTTC. Translated: CSVDRLEGLQGYTF.

The V and J genes are TRBV28 and TRBJ1-5; no definite D call. Germline loops: CDR1 MDHEN, CDR2 SYDVKM. The CDR3 loop spans 12 amino acids. Trimming left V 4 bases short and J 9 bases short, with 10 bases between. In DNA form, the CDR3 reads TGTGCCAGCAGTTCAGCTGTGATGCCCCAGCATTTT. It is translated as CASSSAVMPQHF.

This chain joins TRBV27 and TRBJ2-6; D tentatively reads TRBD1 or TRBD2 (5 bases each). V was cut by 3 bases and J by 4 bases, with 10 bases left in between. Germline V CDR1 and CDR2: MNHEY, SMNVEV (reference sequence). This CDR3 has 15 residues. CDR3 sequence reads: CASSFVGTGANVLTF. The CDR3 DNA reads as TGTGCCAGCAGTTTCGTGGGGACCGGGGCCAACGTCCTGACTTTC.

The chain employs TRBV5-6 and TRBJ2-1; D is uncertain. This CDR3 is 14 amino acids long. The germline CDR1 and CDR2 sequences are SGHDT and YYEEEE. V gave up 6 bases and J gave up 5 bases, with 15 bases separating them. CDR3 coding DNA: TGTGCCAGCACCTCGGGCCGAATCGACAATGAGCAGTTCTTC. Translation: CASTSGRIDNEQFF.

J is TRBJ2-3 and V is TRBV29-1; D is unresolved. The CDR3 has 13 residues. Germline V lookup: CDR1 SQVTM, CDR2 ANQGSEA. Trimming cost V 3 bases and J 2 bases, with 9 bases left between them. CDR3 DNA sequence: TGCAGCGTTGATATGGACCACACAGATACGCAGTATTTT. As protein: CSVDMDHTDTQYF.

This clone was counted a single time. The rearrangement joins TRBV27 to TRBJ2-7; 7 nucleotides line up with TRBD2. CDR3 length equals 15 residues. Germline loops: CDR1 MNHEY, CDR2 SMNVEV (reference sequence). With V trimmed by 2 bases and J by 5 bases, 9 bases remained unmatched. The CDR3 DNA reads TGTGCCAGCAGTTTAATACAAGGGAGGGGTCACGAGCAGTACTTC. Protein product: CASSLIQGRGHEQYF.

This sequence joins TRBV12-5 and TRBJ1-1; D not resolved. Trimming stripped 1 base from V and 4 bases from J, with 7 bases between. CDR1 LGHNT and CDR2 FRNRAP come from the germline V gene. The CDR3 has 13 residues. CDR3 region: CASGLASGTEAFF. As DNA, the CDR3 is TGTGCTAGTGGTTTGGCCTCCGGCACTGAAGCTTTCTTT. Drawing the rest from reference TRBV12-5 and TRBJ1-1, the complete variable domain is DARVTQTPRHKVTEMGQEVTMRCQPILGHNTVFWYRQTMMQGLELLAYFRNRAPLDDSGMPKDRFSAEMPDATLATLKIQPSEPRDSAVYFCASGLASGTEAFFGQGTRLTVV.

The chain's CDR3 is CATGTGDSPLHF. CDR3 nucleotides: TGTGCGACCGGGACAGGGGATTCACCCCTCCACTTT. The chain couples TRBV30 to TRBJ1-6; 10 nucleotides line up with TRBD1. There are 12 residues in the CDR3. From germline, CDR1 is GTSNPN and CDR2 SVGIG (reference sequence).

The J gene is TRBJ2-1, the V gene TRBV5-8; 8 bases match TRBD2. The CDR3 contains 14 residues. From germline, CDR1 is SGHTS and CDR2 YDEGEE. J was trimmed by 4 bases and V by 4 bases; bases with no gene match: 4. CDR3 bases: TGTGCCAGCAGCCGCGGGGGGCGATACAATGAGCAGTTCTTC. Translating gives CASSRGGRYNEQFF. The full variable domain, completed using reference TRBV5-8 and TRBJ2-1, is EAGVTQSPTHLIKTRGQQATLRCSPISGHTSVYWYQQALGLGLQFLLWYDEGEERNRGNFPPRFSGRQFPNYSSELNVNALELEDSALYLCASSRGGRYNEQFFGPGTRLTVL.

The chain uses TRBV19 and TRBJ2-2; D not resolved. Germline V CDR1 and CDR2: LNHDA, SQIVND (reference sequence). The CDR3 covers 13 residues. The V and J ends lost 2 bases and 6 bases respectively, with 7 bases between them. The CDR3: CASSIYAAGELFF. The CDR3 nucleotides are TGTGCCAGTAGTATATATGCAGCCGGGGAGCTGTTTTTT.

V gene TRBV10-1 combines with J gene TRBJ2-7; D is uncertain. The CDR3 totals 13 residues. V lost 4 bases and J lost 2, with 9 bases in between. Germline V lookup: CDR1 WNHNN, CDR2 SYGVQD (reference sequence). The CDR3 DNA follows: TGCGCCAGCAGTGCCCTGAGGACCTACGAGCAGTACTTC. Amino acids: CASSALRTYEQYF.

The chain is built from TRBV27 and TRBJ2-1; possibly TRBD2 for D (5 bases). The CDR3 is 12 residues long. Germline V lookup: CDR1 MNHEY, CDR2 SMNVEV (reference sequence). V lost 9 bases to trimming and J lost 7 bases, with 13 bases between them. In DNA, the CDR3 is TGTGCCAGTTCCCAGAGCGGAAATGAGCAGTTCTTC. It codes for CASSQSGNEQFF.

In regard to this clone: The sample carries other DNA sequences with the same CDR3. V gene TRBV4-1 combines with J gene TRBJ2-1; the D is unclear. The CDR3 is 13 amino acids. The V and J ends lost 0 bases and 2 bases respectively, with 2 bases between them. Germline CDR1 is MGHRA and CDR2 is YSYEKL. The CDR3 here is CASSQETYNEQFF. CDR3 sequence (DNA): TGCGCCAGCAGCCAAGAAACCTACAATGAGCAGTTCTTC.

CDR3 in DNA: TGTGCCAGCAGTTACTCCTATGAGGGGGCCGGGGCTTTCTTT. Protein product: CASSYSYEGAGAFF. J is TRBJ1-1 and V is TRBV28, with 7 bases that match TRBD1. Germline lookup yields CDR1 MDHEN and CDR2 SYDVKM. The CDR3 is 14 amino acids. Unmatched junction bases numbered 13, after V lost 4 bases and J lost 11 bases.

The genes are TRBV5-5 and TRBJ1-1, with 7 nucleotides matching TRBD1. Germline V CDR1 and CDR2: SGHKS, YYEKEE (reference sequence). V lost 4 bases to trimming and J lost 4 bases; unmatched junction nucleotides: 10. CDR3 length: 15 amino acids. CDR3 amino acids: CASSRGTVQVTEAFF. CDR3 DNA: TGTGCCAGCAGCCGAGGGACAGTCCAAGTCACTGAAGCTTTCTTT.

Only one count was recorded for this clone. The chain uses TRBV2 and TRBJ2-7; D might be TRBD2 (6 bases). This CDR3 contains 13 residues. CDR1 and CDR2 (germline): SNHLY, FYNNEI. V lost 11 bases and J lost 2, with 16 bases in between. CDR3 amino acids: CAGGDPTAYEQYF. The CDR3 DNA is TGTGCCGGCGGGGACCCCACAGCCTACGAGCAGTACTTC.

The chain carries TRBV29-1 and TRBJ2-3; no definite D call. CDR3 length equals 13 residues. Germline lookup yields CDR1 SQVTM and CDR2 ANQGSEA. Trimming took 7 bases from V and 2 from J, leaving 13 bases between them. CDR3 in amino acids: CSATRTLTDTQYF. The CDR3 coding sequence is TGCAGCGCCACCCGGACGCTCACAGATACGCAGTATTTT.

The chain recombines TRBV27 with TRBJ2-3; 8 bases match TRBD1. The germline V gene has CDR1 MNHEY and CDR2 SMNVEV (reference sequence). After removal of 10 bases from V and 4 bases from J, the junction contained 7 bases not matched to a gene. The CDR3 is made up of 13 amino acids. The CDR3 nucleotides read TGTGCCATCCAAGACAGGGGCGCAGATACGCAGTATTTT. Translation gives CAIQDRGADTQYF.

The CDR3 loop reads CASSLRLAPGYEQYF. In nucleotides, the CDR3 is TGTGCCAGCAGCTTAAGACTAGCGCCAGGATACGAGCAGTACTTC. V and J are TRBV7-7 and TRBJ2-7, with 8 bases aligning to TRBD2. Germline CDR1 is SSHAT and CDR2 is FNYEAQ (reference sequence). J was trimmed by 4 bases and V by 2 bases; bases with no gene match: 7. CDR3 length: 15 residues. Variable domain in full (rest from reference TRBV7-7 and TRBJ2-7): GAGVSQSPRYKVTKRGQDVTLRCDPISSHATLYWYQQALGQGPEFLTYFNYEAQPDKSGLPSDRFSAERPEGSISTLTIQRTEQRDSAMYRCASSLRLAPGYEQYFGPGTRLTVT.

V and J are TRBV27 and TRBJ2-7; the D is unclear. CDR1 is MNHEY, CDR2 SMNVEV, per germline (reference sequence). This CDR3 spans 13 amino acids. The V end lost 4 bases, the J end lost 6 bases, and 13 bases lay between the germline ends. The CDR3 coding sequence is TGTGCCAGCAGTTGGGTCCTCGCAGGCGAGCAGTACTTC. It specifies CASSWVLAGEQYF.

The chain links TRBV14 to TRBJ2-1, with TRBD2 matching over 8 bases. Germline V gene sequence: CDR1 SGHDN, CDR2 FVKESK. The CDR3 loop spans 16 amino acids. V shed 4 bases and J 2 bases; nucleotides not matched to a gene: 7. CDR3 DNA: TGTGCCAGCAGCCTATTTAGCGGGGCGACCTACAATGAGCAGTTCTTC. Translation gives CASSLFSGATYNEQFF.

The J gene is TRBJ1-1, the V gene TRBV6-1, with no clear D. Trimming took off 11 bases at V and 3 bases at J, with 16 bases between the two ends. The CDR3 covers 13 residues. Per germline, CDR1 MNHNS and CDR2 SASEGT. DNA of the CDR3: TGTGCCGGAGGACGGCGCTCGGACACTGAAGCTTTCTTT. This codes for CAGGRRSDTEAFF.

J is TRBJ2-3 and V is TRBV10-3; 8 bases agree with TRBD2. V dropped 8 bases and J dropped 5; count of bases not matched to a gene: 9. The germline gives CDR1 ENHRY, CDR2 SYGVKD. The CDR3 spans 14 residues. The CDR3, as DNA: TGTGCCATCGGGGCAGCGGGAGAGGGAGATACGCAGTATTTT. It encodes CAIGAAGEGDTQYF.

This chain joins TRBV11-2 and TRBJ1-4; D not resolved. CDR1 SGHAT and CDR2 FQNNGV come from the germline V gene. With 4 bases removed from V and 3 bases from J, the gap between germline ends came to 9 bases. The CDR3 extends over 14 amino acids. CDR3 protein: CASSYGRPNEKLFF. The CDR3 bases are TGTGCCAGCAGCTACGGACGGCCTAATGAAAAACTGTTTTTT.